One and the same sample provided the 7 T cell receptor beta chains below, sequenced in a study of CD8 T cells in Susac syndrome. Random hexamers were used to reverse transcribe the RNA input (roughly 0.5 to 1 ug). TCRdb used MiXCR to reprocess the immunoSEQ multiplex PCR reads, holding one entry per CDR3 protein. The table lists fewer than 350,000 distinct CDR3 sequences, around 92% of them singletons, with more than 0.06% in the top ten. Sequenced: CD4+ T cells from PBMCs. These receptors all stem from a human donor with multiple sclerosis.

The chain is built from TRBV5-1 and TRBJ2-1, with 12 bases identical to TRBD2. Germline V gene data show CDR1 as SGHRS and CDR2 as YFSETQ. CDR3 length equals 15 residues. V lost 3 bases to trimming and J lost 9 bases; unmatched junction nucleotides: 7. The CDR3 loop reads CASSWTSGIRGEQFF. CDR3 nucleotide sequence: TGCGCCAGCAGCTGGACTAGCGGGATCCGGGGTGAGCAGTTCTTC.

The chain recombines TRBV23-1 with TRBJ2-5; no clear D. TRBV23-1 is sorted into the ORF group, with uncertain function. The CDR3 is made up of 13 amino acids. The V end lost 6 bases, the J end lost 10 bases, and 18 bases lay between the germline ends. CDR3 bases: TGCGCCAGCAGCCGCAATTGGATGGATAACCAGTACTTC. Its translation is CASSRNWMDNQYF.

This clonotype came up once. This rearrangement joins TRBV20-1 to TRBJ2-1; the match to TRBD2 covers 8 bases. The CDR3 covers 14 residues. With V trimmed by 6 bases and J by 7 bases, 11 bases remained unmatched. CDR1 DFQATT and CDR2 SNEGSKA come from the germline V gene (reference sequence). Here the CDR3 DNA reads TGCAGTGCCGTGGTCGGGGGGGCACTGAATGAGCAGTTCTTC. This gives the protein CSAVVGGALNEQFF.

V is TRBV6-5 and J is TRBJ2-7; D remains unclear. The CDR3 spans 15 residues. V lost 2 bases and J lost 7, with 18 bases in between. CDR1 MNHEY and CDR2 SVGAGI come from the germline V gene. The CDR3 DNA follows: TGTGCCAGCAGTTACCGACCGGCTAGGCTGGGGGAGCAGTACTTC. It is translated as CASSYRPARLGEQYF.

The chain combines TRBV7-9 with TRBJ2-3; D gene uncertain. Germline CDR1 is SEHNR and CDR2 is FQNEAQ (reference sequence). Trimming left V 3 bases short and J 0 bases short, with 7 bases between. CDR3 length equals 14 residues. CDR3 nucleotide sequence: TGTGCCAGCAGCTTCAGCCTTAGCACAGATACGCAGTATTTT. It specifies CASSFSLSTDTQYF.

The chain joins TRBV19 to TRBJ2-7, with D possibly TRBD2 on 5 matching bases. The CDR3 is 13 residues long. V dropped 4 bases and J dropped 6 bases, with 13 bases sitting between them. Germline V gives CDR1 LNHDA, CDR2 SQIVND (reference sequence). CDR3 amino acids: CASSTSTSGEQYF. The CDR3 DNA follows: TGTGCCAGTAGTACTAGCACCTCCGGCGAGCAGTACTTC.

The chain is built from TRBV24-1 and TRBJ2-3; D is unresolved. Between the trimmed V and J ends, which lost 3 bases and 0 bases, there was a span of 12 bases. The CDR3 is 16 residues long. Germline-derived CDR1 and CDR2 are KGHDR and SFDVKD. The CDR3 is CATSDTTAASTDTQYF. The CDR3 DNA reads TGTGCCACCAGTGATACGACGGCTGCTAGCACAGATACGCAGTATTTT.